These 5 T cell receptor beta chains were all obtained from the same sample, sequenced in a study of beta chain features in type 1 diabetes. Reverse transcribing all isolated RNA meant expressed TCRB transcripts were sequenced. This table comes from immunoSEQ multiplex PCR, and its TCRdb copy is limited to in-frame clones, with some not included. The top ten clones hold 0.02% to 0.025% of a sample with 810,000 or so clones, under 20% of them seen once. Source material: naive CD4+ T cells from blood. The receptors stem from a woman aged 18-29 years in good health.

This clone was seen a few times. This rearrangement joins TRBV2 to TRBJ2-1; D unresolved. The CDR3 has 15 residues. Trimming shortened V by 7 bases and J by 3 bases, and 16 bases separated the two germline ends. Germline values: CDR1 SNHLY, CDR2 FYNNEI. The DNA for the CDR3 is TGTGCCAGCAAGGCCAACCCGGATATCTACAATGAGCAGTTCTTC. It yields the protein CASKANPDIYNEQFF.

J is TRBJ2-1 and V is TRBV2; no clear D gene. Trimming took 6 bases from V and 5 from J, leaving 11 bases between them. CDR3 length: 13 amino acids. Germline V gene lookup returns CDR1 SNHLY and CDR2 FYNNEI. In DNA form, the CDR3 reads TGTGCCAGCAGGGTCGAGCCAAACAATGAGCAGTTCTTC. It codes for CASRVEPNNEQFF.

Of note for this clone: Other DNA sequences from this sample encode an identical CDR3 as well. DNA of the CDR3: TGTGCCACCAGCAGATTAGCGGGGCCGAGCTACGAGCAGTACTTC. Its translation is CATSRLAGPSYEQYF. The V call is TRBV15, the J call TRBJ2-7; 8 bases line up with TRBD2. The ends lost 2 bases at V and 3 bases at J; junction bases unmatched: 6. From germline, CDR1 is LNHNV and CDR2 YYDKDF (reference sequence). The CDR3 totals 15 residues.

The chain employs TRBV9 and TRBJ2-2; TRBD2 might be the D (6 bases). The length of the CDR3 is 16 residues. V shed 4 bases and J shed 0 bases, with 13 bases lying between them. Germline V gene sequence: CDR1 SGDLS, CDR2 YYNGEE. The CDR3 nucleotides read TGTGCCAGCAGCTTGCGAGTAGCGGCGAACACCGGGGAGCTGTTTTTT. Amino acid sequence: CASSLRVAANTGELFF.

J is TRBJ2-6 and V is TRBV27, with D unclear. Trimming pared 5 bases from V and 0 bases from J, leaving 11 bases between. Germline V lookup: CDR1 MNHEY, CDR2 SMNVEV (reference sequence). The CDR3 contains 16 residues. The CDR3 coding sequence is TGTGCCAGCAGTGAACTTGTCCGCTCTGGGGCCAACGTCCTGACTTTC. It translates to CASSELVRSGANVLTF.